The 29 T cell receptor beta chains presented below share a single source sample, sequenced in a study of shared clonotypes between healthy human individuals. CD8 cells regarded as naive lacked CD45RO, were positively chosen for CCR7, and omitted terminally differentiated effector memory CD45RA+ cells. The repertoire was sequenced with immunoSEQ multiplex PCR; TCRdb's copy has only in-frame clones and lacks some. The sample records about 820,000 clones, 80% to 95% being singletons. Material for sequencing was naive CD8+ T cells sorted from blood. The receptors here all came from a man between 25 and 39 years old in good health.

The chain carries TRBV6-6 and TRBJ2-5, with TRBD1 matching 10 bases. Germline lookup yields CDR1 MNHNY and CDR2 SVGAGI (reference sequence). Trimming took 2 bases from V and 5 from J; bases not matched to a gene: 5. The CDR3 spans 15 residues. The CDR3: CASSYNDRGRETQYF. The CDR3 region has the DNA TGTGCCAGCAGTTACAACGACAGGGGGCGGGAGACCCAGTACTTC.

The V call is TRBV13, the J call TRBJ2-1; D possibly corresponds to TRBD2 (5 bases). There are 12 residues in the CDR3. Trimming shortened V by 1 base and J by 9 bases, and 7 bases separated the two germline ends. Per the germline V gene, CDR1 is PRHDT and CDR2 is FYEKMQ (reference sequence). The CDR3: CASSLAGVEQFF. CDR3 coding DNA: TGTGCCAGCAGCTTAGCCGGGGTTGAGCAGTTCTTC.

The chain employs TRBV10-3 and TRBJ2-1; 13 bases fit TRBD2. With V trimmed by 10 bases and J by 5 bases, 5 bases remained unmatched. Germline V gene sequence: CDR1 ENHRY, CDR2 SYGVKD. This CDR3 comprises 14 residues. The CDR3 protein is CATRTSGRDNEQFF. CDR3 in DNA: TGTGCCACCAGGACTAGCGGGAGAGACAATGAGCAGTTCTTC.

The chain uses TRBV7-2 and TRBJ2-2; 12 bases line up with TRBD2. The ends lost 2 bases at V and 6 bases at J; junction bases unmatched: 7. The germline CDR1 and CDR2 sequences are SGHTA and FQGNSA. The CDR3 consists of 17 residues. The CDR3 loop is CASSLPRTSGKAGELFF. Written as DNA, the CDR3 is TGTGCCAGCAGCTTACCCAGGACTAGCGGGAAAGCCGGGGAGCTGTTTTTT.

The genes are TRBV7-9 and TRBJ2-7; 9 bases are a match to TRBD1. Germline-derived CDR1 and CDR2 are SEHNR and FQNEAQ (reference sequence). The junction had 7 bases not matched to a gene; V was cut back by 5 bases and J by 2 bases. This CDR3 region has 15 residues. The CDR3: CASSKPGQGAYEQYF. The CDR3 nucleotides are TGTGCCAGCAGCAAACCGGGACAGGGTGCCTACGAGCAGTACTTC.

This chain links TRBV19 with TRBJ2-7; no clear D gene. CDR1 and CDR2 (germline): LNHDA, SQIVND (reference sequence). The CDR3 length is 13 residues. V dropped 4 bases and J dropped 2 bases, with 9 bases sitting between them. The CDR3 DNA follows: TGTGCCAGTAGTAACGCACCGACCTACGAGCAGTACTTC. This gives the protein CASSNAPTYEQYF.

CDR3 residues: CATSSNLAGDVEQYF. Written as DNA, the CDR3 is TGTGCCACCAGCTCGAATCTAGCGGGAGACGTCGAGCAGTACTTC. The J gene is TRBJ2-7, the V gene TRBV15; 10 positions match TRBD2. Germline CDR1 is LNHNV and CDR2 is YYDKDF (reference sequence). The V and J ends lost 5 bases and 6 bases, in that order; junction bases with no gene match: 10. The CDR3 is made up of 15 amino acids.

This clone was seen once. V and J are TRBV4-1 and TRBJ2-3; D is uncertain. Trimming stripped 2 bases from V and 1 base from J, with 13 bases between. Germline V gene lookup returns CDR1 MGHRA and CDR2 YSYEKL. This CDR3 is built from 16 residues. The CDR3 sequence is CASSQITKVGTDTQYF. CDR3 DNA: TGCGCCAGCAGCCAAATAACTAAAGTGGGCACAGATACGCAGTATTTT.

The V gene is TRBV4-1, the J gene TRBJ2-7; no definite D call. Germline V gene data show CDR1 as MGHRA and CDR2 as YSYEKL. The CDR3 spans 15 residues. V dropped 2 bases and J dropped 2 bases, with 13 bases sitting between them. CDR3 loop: CASSQTPGPAYEQYF. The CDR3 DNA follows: TGCGCCAGCAGCCAAACTCCTGGGCCTGCCTACGAGCAGTACTTC.

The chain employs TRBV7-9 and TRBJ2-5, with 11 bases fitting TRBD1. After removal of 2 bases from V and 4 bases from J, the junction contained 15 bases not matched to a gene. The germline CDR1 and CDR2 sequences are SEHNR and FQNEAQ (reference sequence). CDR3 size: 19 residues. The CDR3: CASSLIGDMGTGGGETQYF. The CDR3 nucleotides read TGTGCCAGCAGCTTAATTGGTGATATGGGGACAGGGGGTGGAGAGACCCAGTACTTC.

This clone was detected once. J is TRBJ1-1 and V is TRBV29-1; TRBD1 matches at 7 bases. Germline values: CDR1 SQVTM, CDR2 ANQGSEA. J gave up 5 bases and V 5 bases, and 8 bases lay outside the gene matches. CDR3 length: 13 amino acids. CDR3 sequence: CSVSRDSWTEAFF. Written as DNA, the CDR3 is TGCAGCGTTAGCCGGGACAGTTGGACTGAAGCTTTCTTT.

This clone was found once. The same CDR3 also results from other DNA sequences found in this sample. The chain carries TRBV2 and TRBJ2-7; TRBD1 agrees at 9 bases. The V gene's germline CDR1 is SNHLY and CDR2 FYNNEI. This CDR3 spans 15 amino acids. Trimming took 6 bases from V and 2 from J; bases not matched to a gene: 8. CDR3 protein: CASSGPGQGPYEQYF. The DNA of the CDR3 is TGTGCCAGCAGCGGGCCGGGACAGGGACCCTACGAGCAGTACTTC. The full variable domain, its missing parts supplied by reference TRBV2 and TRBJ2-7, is EPEVTQTPSHQVTQMGQEVILRCVPISNHLYFYWYRQILGQKVEFLVSFYNNEISEKSEIFDDQFSVERPDGSNFTLKIRSTKLEDSAMYFCASSGPGQGPYEQYFGPGTRLTVT.

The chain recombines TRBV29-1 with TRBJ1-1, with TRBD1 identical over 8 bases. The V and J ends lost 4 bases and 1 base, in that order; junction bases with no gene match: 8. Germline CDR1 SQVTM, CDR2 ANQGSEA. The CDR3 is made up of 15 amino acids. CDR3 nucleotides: TGCAGCGTTGTTGGTACAGGGGGGTGGAACACTGAAGCTTTCTTT. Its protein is CSVVGTGGWNTEAFF.

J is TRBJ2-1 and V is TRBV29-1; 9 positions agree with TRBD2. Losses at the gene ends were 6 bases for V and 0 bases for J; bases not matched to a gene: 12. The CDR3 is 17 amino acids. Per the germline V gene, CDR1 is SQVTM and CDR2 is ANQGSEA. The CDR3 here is CSVRWLAGRSSYNEQFF. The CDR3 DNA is TGCAGCGTACGGTGGCTAGCGGGAAGGAGCTCCTACAATGAGCAGTTCTTC.

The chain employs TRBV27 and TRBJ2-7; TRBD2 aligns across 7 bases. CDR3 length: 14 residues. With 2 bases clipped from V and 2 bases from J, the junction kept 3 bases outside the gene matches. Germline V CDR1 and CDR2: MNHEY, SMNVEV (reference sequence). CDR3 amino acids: CASSLLAETYEQYF. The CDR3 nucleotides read TGTGCCAGCAGTTTACTAGCGGAGACCTACGAGCAGTACTTC.

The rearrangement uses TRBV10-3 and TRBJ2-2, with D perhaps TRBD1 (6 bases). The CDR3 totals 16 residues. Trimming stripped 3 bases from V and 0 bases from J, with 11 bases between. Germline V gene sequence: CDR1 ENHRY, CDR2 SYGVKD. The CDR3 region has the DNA TGTGCCATCAGTGATTTTCGACAGGCGAACACCGGGGAGCTGTTTTTT. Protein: CAISDFRQANTGELFF.

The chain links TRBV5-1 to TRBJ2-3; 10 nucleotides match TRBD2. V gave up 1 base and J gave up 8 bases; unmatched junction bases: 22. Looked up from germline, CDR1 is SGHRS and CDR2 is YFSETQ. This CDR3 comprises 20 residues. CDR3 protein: CASSLMERNLLAGDEGTQYF. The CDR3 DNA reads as TGCGCCAGCAGCTTGATGGAAAGAAATCTTCTAGCGGGAGATGAAGGTACGCAGTATTTT.

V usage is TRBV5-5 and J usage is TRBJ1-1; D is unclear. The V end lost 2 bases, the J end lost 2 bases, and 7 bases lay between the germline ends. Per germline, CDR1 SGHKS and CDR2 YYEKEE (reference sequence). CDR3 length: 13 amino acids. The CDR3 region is CASSLKENTEAFF. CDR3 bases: TGTGCCAGCAGCTTAAAGGAAAACACTGAAGCTTTCTTT.

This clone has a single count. The CDR3 DNA sequence: TGTGCCACCAGCAGAGGGGTAGGAGGGACTACGAATGAGCAGTTCTTC. Protein product: CATSRGVGGTTNEQFF. The V and J genes are TRBV15 and TRBJ2-1; 7 nucleotides match TRBD2. The junction had 10 bases not matched to a gene; V was cut back by 1 base and J by 7 bases. Germline CDR1 reads LNHNV; CDR2 reads YYDKDF (reference sequence). The CDR3 has 16 residues.

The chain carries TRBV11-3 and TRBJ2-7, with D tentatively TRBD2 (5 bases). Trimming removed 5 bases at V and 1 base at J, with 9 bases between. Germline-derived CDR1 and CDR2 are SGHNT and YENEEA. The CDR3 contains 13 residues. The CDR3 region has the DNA TGTGCCAGCAGCGGCGGGCAGTCCTACGAGCAGTACTTC. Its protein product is CASSGGQSYEQYF.

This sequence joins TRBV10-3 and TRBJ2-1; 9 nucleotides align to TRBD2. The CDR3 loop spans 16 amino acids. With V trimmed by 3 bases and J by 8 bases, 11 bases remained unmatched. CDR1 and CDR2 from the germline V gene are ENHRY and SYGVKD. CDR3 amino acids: CAISDADRVAGDEQFF. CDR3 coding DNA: TGTGCCATCAGTGACGCGGACAGAGTAGCGGGAGATGAGCAGTTCTTC.

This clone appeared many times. CDR3 DNA: TGTGCCAGCAGTGCAGGGACTAGCGCAGATACGCAGTATTTT. Amino acid sequence: CASSAGTSADTQYF. The chain recombines TRBV6-4 with TRBJ2-3; 10 nucleotides match TRBD2. Germline assignment: CDR1 MRHNA and CDR2 SNTAGT. J was trimmed by 4 bases and V by 4 bases; bases with no gene match: 2. The CDR3 consists of 14 residues.

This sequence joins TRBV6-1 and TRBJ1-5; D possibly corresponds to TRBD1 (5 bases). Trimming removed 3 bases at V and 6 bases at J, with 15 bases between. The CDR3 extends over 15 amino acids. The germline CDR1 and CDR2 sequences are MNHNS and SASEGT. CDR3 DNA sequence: TGTGCCAGCAGTGAGGGCAGGGTCGTCCCTCAGCCCCAGCATTTT. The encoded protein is CASSEGRVVPQPQHF.

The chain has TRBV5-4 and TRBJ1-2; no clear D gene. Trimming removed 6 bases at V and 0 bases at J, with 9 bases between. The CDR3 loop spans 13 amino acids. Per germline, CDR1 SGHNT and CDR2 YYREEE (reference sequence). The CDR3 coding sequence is TGTGCCAGCATTGACAATACTAACTATGGCTACACCTTC. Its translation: CASIDNTNYGYTF. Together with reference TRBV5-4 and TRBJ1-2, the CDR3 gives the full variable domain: ETGVTQSPTHLIKTRGQQVTLRCSSQSGHNTVSWYQQALGQGPQFIFQYYREEENGRGNFPPRFSGLQFPNYSSELNVNALELDDSALYLCASIDNTNYGYTFGSGTRLTVV.

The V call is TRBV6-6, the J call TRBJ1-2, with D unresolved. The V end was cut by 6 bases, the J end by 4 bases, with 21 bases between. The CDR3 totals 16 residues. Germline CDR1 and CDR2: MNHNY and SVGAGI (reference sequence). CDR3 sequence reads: CASSHLQLDGLYGYTF. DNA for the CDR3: TGTGCCAGCAGCCACCTGCAATTGGACGGTCTCTATGGCTACACCTTC.

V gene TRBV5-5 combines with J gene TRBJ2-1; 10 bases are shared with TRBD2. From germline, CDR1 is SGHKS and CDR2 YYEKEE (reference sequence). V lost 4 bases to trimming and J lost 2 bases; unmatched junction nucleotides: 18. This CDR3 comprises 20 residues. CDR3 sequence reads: CASSPPRASGGGSPYNEQFF. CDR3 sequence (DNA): TGTGCCAGCAGCCCCCCTCGGGCTAGCGGGGGTGGCAGTCCCTACAATGAGCAGTTCTTC.

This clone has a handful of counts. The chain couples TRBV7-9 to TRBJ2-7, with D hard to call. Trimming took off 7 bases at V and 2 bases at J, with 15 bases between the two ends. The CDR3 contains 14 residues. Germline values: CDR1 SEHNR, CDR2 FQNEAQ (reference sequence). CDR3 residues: CASTPWLYPYEQYF. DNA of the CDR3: TGTGCCAGCACCCCCTGGCTTTACCCCTACGAGCAGTACTTC.

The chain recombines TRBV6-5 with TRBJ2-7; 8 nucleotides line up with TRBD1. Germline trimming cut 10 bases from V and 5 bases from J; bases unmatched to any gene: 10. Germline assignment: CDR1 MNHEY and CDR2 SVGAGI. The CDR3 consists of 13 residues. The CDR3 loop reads CAIAQGALDEQYF. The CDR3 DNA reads TGTGCCATCGCCCAGGGGGCGTTGGACGAGCAGTACTTC.

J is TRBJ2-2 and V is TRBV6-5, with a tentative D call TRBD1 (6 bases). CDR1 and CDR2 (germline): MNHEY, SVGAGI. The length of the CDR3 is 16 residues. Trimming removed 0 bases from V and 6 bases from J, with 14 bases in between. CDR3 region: CASSYSSWGRAGELFF. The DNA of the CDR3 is TGTGCCAGCAGTTACTCGAGTTGGGGGCGCGCCGGGGAGCTGTTTTTT.